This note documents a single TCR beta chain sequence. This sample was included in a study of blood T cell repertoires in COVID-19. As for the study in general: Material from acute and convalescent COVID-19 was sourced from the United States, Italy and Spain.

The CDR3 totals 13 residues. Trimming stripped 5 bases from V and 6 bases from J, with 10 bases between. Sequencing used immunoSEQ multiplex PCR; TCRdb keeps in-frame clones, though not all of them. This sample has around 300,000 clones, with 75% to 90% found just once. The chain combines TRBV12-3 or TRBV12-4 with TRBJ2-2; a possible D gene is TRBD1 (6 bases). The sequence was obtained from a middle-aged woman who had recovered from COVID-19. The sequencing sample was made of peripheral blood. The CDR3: CASSPGVPGELFF. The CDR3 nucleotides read TGTGCCAGCAGTCCAGGGGTTCCCGGGGAGCTGTTTTTT.